One and the same sample provided the 5 T cell receptor beta chains below, sequenced in a study of technical replicates of blood from a handful of donors. Libraries were prepared by immunoSEQ multiplex PCR; TCRdb keeps only in-frame clonotypes and omits some of them. The sample includes roughly 70,000 clones, approximately 94% of them seen just once. The sequenced sample consisted of T cells isolated from PBMCs. The receptors here all came from a human donor in good health.

The chain carries TRBV11-1 and TRBJ1-1; D is perhaps TRBD1 (5 bases). Per germline, CDR1 SGHAT and CDR2 FQDESV (reference sequence). The ends were cut back, 3 bases at V and 5 bases at J, with 7 bases in the middle. The CDR3 runs 12 residues. The CDR3 region is CASSFGGTEAFF. The CDR3 DNA is TGTGCCAGCAGCTTCGGGGGGACTGAAGCTTTCTTT. Full variable domain (rest looked up from reference TRBV11-1 and TRBJ1-1): EAEVAQSPRYKITEKSQAVAFWCDPISGHATLYWYRQILGQGPELLVQFQDESVVDDSQLPKDRFSAERLKGVDSTLKIQPAELGDSAMYLCASSFGGTEAFFGQGTRLTVV.

The chain couples TRBV7-9 to TRBJ2-5; TRBD2 agrees at 10 bases. There are 15 residues in the CDR3. Germline V gives CDR1 SEHNR, CDR2 FQNEAQ (reference sequence). V shed 5 bases, J shed 2 bases, and the junction held 5 bases outside the gene matches. The CDR3 sequence: CASSPLLAGQETQYF. Written as DNA, the CDR3 is TGTGCCAGCAGCCCCTTACTAGCGGGGCAAGAGACCCAGTACTTC.

The chain recombines TRBV2 with TRBJ2-7; 9 nucleotides match TRBD2. In germline, CDR1 is SNHLY, CDR2 FYNNEI. The CDR3 sequence is 14 residues long. J lost 4 bases, V lost 7 bases, and 8 bases had no gene match. CDR3 loop: CASTWASGMYEQYF. In nucleotides, the CDR3 is TGTGCCAGCACCTGGGCTAGCGGGATGTACGAGCAGTACTTC.

V gene TRBV11-3 combines with J gene TRBJ1-2; weak D call: TRBD1 (5 bases). CDR3 size: 15 residues. CDR1 and CDR2 from the germline V gene are SGHNT and YENEEA. Trimming removed 5 bases at V and 8 bases at J, with 21 bases between. The CDR3 reads CASSTGGGAPRGYTF. The CDR3, as DNA: TGTGCCAGCAGCACCGGGGGAGGAGCCCCTAGGGGCTACACCTTC.

This clone showed up just a few times. This rearrangement joins TRBV2 to TRBJ2-7; D is possibly TRBD2 (5 bases). V gave up 4 bases and J gave up 2 bases, with 12 bases separating them. CDR3 length: 14 amino acids. CDR1 and CDR2 (germline): SNHLY, FYNNEI. In DNA form, the CDR3 reads TGTGCCAGCAGTGCCCCAGGACTTACCTACGAGCAGTACTTC. This translates into CASSAPGLTYEQYF.